Following are 28 T cell receptor beta chains from one sample sequenced in a study of Ad26.COV2.S vaccination and SARS-CoV-2 variants (dated by TCRdb to about 2021). Library prep was done by the immunoSEQ multiplex PCR assay. TCRdb took over this immuneACCESS table, retaining in-frame rearrangements with V and J assigned. Such tables are incomplete; in checked studies, under half of the missing clones stem from an unresolved V gene, and the remainder is unexplained. In this sample the table shows approximately 460,000 clones, 89% of which occur a single time. The ten largest clones add up to 1.5% to 2% of the sample. The treatment or condition label, as the study defines it: over 15 received Ad26.COV2.S at low or high dose, single or two shots; about 5 received placebo; per-sample allocation not given. For vaccine and placebo recipients, the sequenced repertoires came from samples collected on day 63 after the first injection.

Sequenced material: peripheral blood, taken in a trial of Ad26.COV2.S vaccine versus placebo. These receptors came from a person between 18 and 65 years old who received the Ad26.COV2.S COVID-19 vaccine or a placebo.

The genes are TRBV16 and TRBJ2-3; 9 bases map to TRBD1. Germline CDR1 KGHSY, CDR2 FQNENV. J gave up 0 bases and V 3 bases, and 10 bases lay outside the gene matches. The CDR3 runs 18 residues. The CDR3 reads CASSHQIGTGSSTDTQYF. The CDR3 nucleotides are TGTGCCAGCAGCCACCAAATTGGGACAGGGTCTAGCACAGATACGCAGTATTTT.

In the case of this clone: Other DNA sequences within the sample encode an identical CDR3. The chain has TRBV2 and TRBJ1-6, with 8 bases matching TRBD1. Germline CDR1 SNHLY, CDR2 FYNNEI. J lost 9 bases, V lost 3 bases, and 4 bases had no gene match. This CDR3 has 14 residues. CDR3 loop: CASSDGTGVSPLHF. The CDR3 region has the DNA TGTGCCAGCAGTGACGGGACAGGAGTTTCACCCCTCCACTTT. The full variable domain, completed using reference TRBV2 and TRBJ1-6, is EPEVTQTPSHQVTQMGQEVILRCVPISNHLYFYWYRQILGQKVEFLVSFYNNEISEKSEIFDDQFSVERPDGSNFTLKIRSTKLEDSAMYFCASSDGTGVSPLHFGNGTRLTVT.

This clone was counted between two and nine times. The chain joins TRBV25-1 to TRBJ2-1; TRBD2 agrees at 11 bases. The V segment lost 3 bases and the J segment 4 bases; nucleotides outside the gene matches: 5. The CDR3 consists of 16 residues. Germline CDR1 MGHDK, CDR2 SYGVNS. The CDR3 reads CASSDPTSGEYNEQFF. The DNA for the CDR3 is TGTGCCAGCAGTGACCCGACTAGCGGGGAGTACAATGAGCAGTTCTTC.

The chain combines TRBV19 with TRBJ2-3; the D gene could be TRBD1 or TRBD2 (5 bases each). This CDR3 contains 13 residues. Trimming took off 2 bases at V and 4 bases at J, with 7 bases between the two ends. Germline assignment: CDR1 LNHDA and CDR2 SQIVND (reference sequence). As DNA, the CDR3 is TGTGCCAGTAGTATACAGGGACCAGATACGCAGTATTTT. The encoded protein is CASSIQGPDTQYF.

The chain joins TRBV7-8 to TRBJ1-1; D remains ambiguous. Trimming took 5 bases from V and 6 from J, leaving 19 bases between them. Germline CDR1 reads SGHVS; CDR2 reads FQNEAQ. CDR3 length: 15 residues. CDR3 region: CASSPLTILSPEAFF. For the CDR3, the DNA is TGTGCCAGCAGCCCGCTTACAATATTGTCCCCTGAAGCTTTCTTT.

The V gene is TRBV28, the J gene TRBJ2-1; 9 bases agree with TRBD1. Germline assignment: CDR1 MDHEN and CDR2 SYDVKM. V was pared by 9 bases and J by 4 bases, with 7 bases of the junction left unmatched. The CDR3 is 14 residues long. The CDR3 DNA is TGTGCCAGTACGACCGGGACAGGGTACAATGAGCAGTTCTTC. Translated, it gives CASTTGTGYNEQFF. Full variable domain (missing parts from reference TRBV28 and TRBJ2-1): DVKVTQSSRYLVKRTGEKVFLECVQDMDHENMFWYRQDPGLGLRLIYFSYDVKMKEKGDIPEGYSVSREKKERFSLILESASTNQTSMYLCASTTGTGYNEQFFGPGTRLTVL.

The chain recombines TRBV5-1 with TRBJ2-7, with D unresolved. Germline values: CDR1 SGHRS, CDR2 YFSETQ. Deletions cut 0 bases from V and 3 bases from J, with 7 bases between. CDR3 size: 13 residues. The CDR3 loop is CASSLDSLYEQYF. CDR3 sequence (DNA): TGCGCCAGCAGCTTGGACAGCCTCTACGAGCAGTACTTC.

The sample holds one count of this clone. The rearrangement joins TRBV19 to TRBJ2-3; 9 bases fit TRBD2. Unmatched junction bases numbered 8, after V lost 7 bases and J lost 3 bases. The V gene's germline CDR1 is LNHDA and CDR2 SQIVND (reference sequence). The length of the CDR3 is 15 residues. CDR3 DNA: TGTGCCAGTAAGGTTGGCGGGGGGGCTACAGATACGCAGTATTTT. As protein: CASKVGGGATDTQYF. Looking up the rest from reference TRBV19 and TRBJ2-3 gives the full variable domain: DGGITQSPKYLFRKEGQNVTLSCEQNLNHDAMYWYRQDPGQGLRLIYYSQIVNDFQKGDIAEGYSVSREKKESFPLTVTSAQKNPTAFYLCASKVGGGATDTQYFGPGTRLTVL.

The rearrangement uses TRBV4-2 and TRBJ2-7, with TRBD1 matching 7 bases. CDR3 size: 15 residues. CDR1 LGHNA and CDR2 YNFKEQ come from the germline V gene. V gave up 0 bases and J gave up 7 bases; unmatched junction bases: 9. The CDR3 sequence: CASSQEAGRGLEQYF. CDR3 sequence (DNA): TGTGCCAGCAGCCAAGAAGCAGGCAGGGGGTTAGAGCAGTACTTC.

The chain carries TRBV7-2 and TRBJ2-1; TRBD2 matches 8 bases. V was pared by 5 bases and J by 7 bases, with 13 bases of the junction left unmatched. Germline CDR1 SGHTA, CDR2 FQGNSA. This CDR3 has 16 residues. The CDR3 DNA sequence: TGTGCCAGCAGCCGTAACCCGGGGGGGTCTCGGAATGAGCAGTTCTTC. The encoded protein is CASSRNPGGSRNEQFF.

The chain carries TRBV2 and TRBJ1-5, with 8 bases lining up with TRBD1. V shed 2 bases and J 0 bases; nucleotides not matched to a gene: 6. Germline CDR1 is SNHLY and CDR2 is FYNNEI. The CDR3 runs to 17 residues. CDR3 sequence: CASSEFQGAFSNQPQHF. CDR3 nucleotide sequence: TGTGCCAGCAGTGAATTCCAGGGGGCTTTTAGCAATCAGCCCCAGCATTTT.

V gene TRBV6-5 combines with J gene TRBJ2-5; the match to TRBD2 covers 10 bases. V gave up 2 bases and J gave up 2 bases; unmatched junction bases: 5. CDR1 and CDR2 from the germline V gene are MNHEY and SVGAGI. This CDR3 is 16 amino acids long. CDR3 region: CASSYGGTSVQETQYF. The CDR3 nucleotides read TGTGCCAGCAGTTACGGTGGGACTAGCGTTCAAGAGACCCAGTACTTC.

V gene TRBV5-6 combines with J gene TRBJ2-5; TRBD1 aligns across 7 bases. The CDR3 extends over 13 amino acids. J was trimmed by 4 bases and V by 4 bases; bases with no gene match: 4. Germline loops: CDR1 SGHDT, CDR2 YYEEEE. CDR3 sequence: CASSTTGRETQYF. CDR3 DNA: TGTGCCAGCAGCACGACAGGGAGAGAGACCCAGTACTTC.

This chain uses TRBV3-1 (or the pseudogene TRBV3-2) with TRBJ1-6; 7 nucleotides agree with TRBD1. Germline V lookup: CDR1 LGHDT, CDR2 YNNKEL (reference sequence). CDR3 size: 15 residues. V gave up 3 bases and J gave up 10 bases; unmatched junction bases: 9. The CDR3: CASSQRDRVGSPLHF. DNA for the CDR3: TGTGCCAGCAGCCAGCGAGACAGGGTAGGCTCACCCCTCCACTTT.

The V call is TRBV7-8, the J call TRBJ2-1; the match to TRBD2 covers 7 bases. This CDR3 is built from 16 residues. V lost 1 base, J lost 6 bases, and 9 bases stayed unmatched. CDR1 and CDR2 from the germline V gene are SGHVS and FQNEAQ. CDR3 sequence (DNA): TGTGCCAGCAGCTTAGTGGGAGGGGTAGAGGTCAATGAGCAGTTCTTC. Translation: CASSLVGGVEVNEQFF.

The chain carries TRBV28 and TRBJ2-3; D remains unclear. V was clipped by 5 bases and J by 2 bases, with 5 bases between them. This CDR3 region has 12 residues. In germline, CDR1 is MDHEN, CDR2 SYDVKM. The CDR3 spells CASSLTTDTQYF. DNA of the CDR3: TGTGCCAGCAGTCTCACCACAGATACGCAGTATTTT. Supplemented by reference TRBV28 and TRBJ2-3, the full variable domain reads DVKVTQSSRYLVKRTGEKVFLECVQDMDHENMFWYRQDPGLGLRLIYFSYDVKMKEKGDIPEGYSVSREKKERFSLILESASTNQTSMYLCASSLTTDTQYFGPGTRLTVL.

V usage is TRBV7-2 and J usage is TRBJ1-1, with D possibly TRBD1 on 6 matching bases. CDR3 size: 15 residues. Trimming shortened V by 1 base and J by 6 bases, and 15 bases separated the two germline ends. From germline, CDR1 is SGHTA and CDR2 FQGNSA. This CDR3 is CASSLGWNRAAEAFF. CDR3 sequence (DNA): TGTGCCAGCAGCTTAGGATGGAACAGGGCCGCTGAAGCTTTCTTT.

This sequence joins TRBV6-1 and TRBJ2-1; 12 nucleotides match TRBD2. The V gene's germline CDR1 is MNHNS and CDR2 SASEGT. CDR3 length: 17 amino acids. Trimming took 3 bases from V and 4 from J; bases not matched to a gene: 7. The CDR3 spells CASSDKGGTSGYNEQFF. DNA for the CDR3: TGTGCCAGCAGTGATAAAGGGGGGACTAGCGGGTACAATGAGCAGTTCTTC.

This chain joins TRBV7-6 and TRBJ2-3; 9 nucleotides agree with TRBD2. The germline gives CDR1 SGHVS, CDR2 FNYEAQ. The CDR3 sequence is 16 residues long. The trim removed 4 bases at V and 2 bases at J, leaving 7 bases unmatched. In DNA, the CDR3 is TGTGCCAGCAGCTCAGGGACTAGCTGGGACACAGATACGCAGTATTTT. It encodes CASSSGTSWDTDTQYF.

CDR3 region: CASSVGGLSRTDTQYF. The CDR3 DNA reads TGTGCCAGCAGCGTGGGGGGGCTAAGTCGCACAGATACGCAGTATTTT. This sequence joins TRBV9 and TRBJ2-3; TRBD2 is a possible D gene (7 bases). The CDR3 totals 16 residues. V lost 2 bases to trimming and J lost 1 base, with 14 bases between them. The V gene's germline CDR1 is SGDLS and CDR2 YYNGEE.

The rearrangement joins TRBV7-2 to TRBJ1-2; 8 bases map to TRBD1. V dropped 5 bases and J dropped 7; count of bases not matched to a gene: 9. The CDR3 runs 14 residues. From germline, CDR1 is SGHTA and CDR2 FQGNSA. CDR3 loop: CASSANDRGVGYTF. Here the CDR3 DNA reads TGTGCCAGCAGCGCGAATGACAGGGGAGTTGGCTACACCTTC.

This clone was picked up a small number of times. This CDR3 reads CASSKDRAGYTF. The CDR3 region has the DNA TGTGCCAGCTCGAAAGACAGGGCAGGCTACACCTTC. J is TRBJ1-2 and V is TRBV18; 7 bases fit TRBD1. J lost 8 bases, V lost 6 bases, and 6 bases had no gene match. Germline V gene data show CDR1 as KGHSH and CDR2 as LQKENI. This CDR3 region has 12 residues.

The CDR3 DNA is TGTGCCAGCAGCCGACTAGTTACAGCCTACAATGAGCAGTTCTTC. Translated: CASSRLVTAYNEQFF. V and J are TRBV6-2 or TRBV6-3 and TRBJ2-1, with a possible D match to TRBD2 (6 bases). With 6 bases removed from V and 2 bases from J, the gap between germline ends came to 14 bases. CDR1 and CDR2 (germline): MNHEY, SVGEGT. CDR3 length equals 15 residues.

The V call is TRBV19, the J call TRBJ1-4; a weak D match, TRBD1 (5 bases). CDR1 and CDR2 from the germline V gene are LNHDA and SQIVND (reference sequence). CDR3 length equals 11 residues. V dropped 10 bases and J dropped 7 bases, with 10 bases sitting between them. The CDR3 region is CATREGEKLFF. For the CDR3, the DNA is TGTGCCACCAGGGAGGGTGAAAAACTGTTTTTT.

As DNA, the CDR3 is TGTGCCAGCAGCTACCCGGGCGGGGTGAATGAAAAACTGTTTTTT. The encoded protein is CASSYPGGVNEKLFF. The chain carries TRBV7-9 and TRBJ1-4, with D unresolved. Trimming removed 4 bases at V and 5 bases at J, with 14 bases between. Per the germline V gene, CDR1 is SEHNR and CDR2 is FQNEAQ (reference sequence). The CDR3 is made up of 15 amino acids.

The rearrangement uses TRBV5-8 and TRBJ1-5; D gene ambiguous. CDR3 length equals 15 residues. Germline lookup yields CDR1 SGHTS and CDR2 YDEGEE. Between the trimmed V and J ends, which lost 0 bases and 2 bases, there was a span of 9 bases. Here the CDR3 reads CASSLAGRGNQPQHF. The CDR3 region has the DNA TGTGCCAGCAGCTTGGCGGGTCGGGGCAATCAGCCCCAGCATTTT.

V gene TRBV7-2 combines with J gene TRBJ2-1; no clear D. CDR1 is SGHTA, CDR2 FQGNSA, per germline. The CDR3 length is 15 residues. V shed 4 bases and J shed 2 bases, with 12 bases lying between them. Here the CDR3 reads CASSSAWDPYNEQFF. DNA for the CDR3: TGTGCCAGCAGCTCCGCCTGGGATCCCTACAATGAGCAGTTCTTC.

The rearrangement uses TRBV23-1 and TRBJ1-1; TRBD1 might be the D (6 bases). TRBV23-1 has ORF status, its function being uncertain. The CDR3 is 15 residues long. Trimming took 2 bases from V and 8 from J, leaving 18 bases between them. The CDR3 DNA sequence: TGCGCCAGCAGTCAACCCGTCGTCGGGGGCCTAGAAGCTTTCTTT. Translating gives CASSQPVVGGLEAFF.